These T cell receptor beta chains were read from a single sample in a study of graft-versus-host responses after intestinal transplantation. The assay was immunoSEQ multiplex PCR, and TCRdb's table has in-frame clones only and misses some. This sample has 8,000 to 10,000 clones, with about 30% found just once. The sequences come from alloreactive CD8+ T cells from a mixed lymphocyte reaction culture, collected before intestinal transplant. The receptors were gathered from a human patient who received an intestinal transplant. CDR3s include the opening cysteine and the closing phenylalanine or tryptophan. Each record gives: V gene, J gene, clone size, D gene, CDR3 DNA, CDR3 protein. D genes are given only for firm matches. Clone size is stated in some rows and not others, as once, few, many or a class when expanded.

V gene: TRBV9
J gene: TRBJ2-7
clone size: -
D gene: -
CDR3 DNA: TGTGCCAGCACCCCGGGGGACTCATCCTACGAGCAGTACTTC
CDR3 protein: CASTPGDSSYEQYF

V gene: TRBV5-3
J gene: TRBJ2-5
clone size: few
D gene: -
CDR3 DNA: TGTGCCAGAAGCCCGCAATTCCCCGGGATCCAAGAGACCCAGTACTTC
CDR3 protein: CARSPQFPGIQETQYF

V gene: TRBV10-1
J gene: TRBJ1-1
clone size: few
D gene: -
CDR3 DNA: TGCGCCAGCACGGTGAACACTGAAGCTTTCTTT
CDR3 protein: CASTVNTEAFF

V gene: TRBV19
J gene: TRBJ2-7
clone size: -
D gene: -
CDR3 DNA: TGTGCCAGTAGTATAGGGGGCGAGCCGATCTACGAGCAGTACTTC
CDR3 protein: CASSIGGEPIYEQYF

V gene: TRBV19
J gene: TRBJ1-1
clone size: few
D gene: -
CDR3 DNA: TGTGCCAGTAGTTCCGGCGGTCTCACCGGGGAAGCTTTCTTT
CDR3 protein: CASSSGGLTGEAFF

V gene: TRBV13
J gene: TRBJ2-3
clone size: -
D gene: -
CDR3 DNA: TGTGCCAGCAGCGGAGGGTCCCCCGATACGCAGTATTTT
CDR3 protein: CASSGGSPDTQYF

V gene: TRBV19
J gene: TRBJ1-1
clone size: -
D gene: -
CDR3 DNA: TGTGCCAGTAGGAAAGGGGGAGCGAACACTGAAGCTTTCTTT
CDR3 protein: CASRKGGANTEAFF

V gene: TRBV18
J gene: TRBJ1-2
clone size: -
D gene: -
CDR3 DNA: TGTGCCAGCTCATCTATTCACAGGGTCGGCTACACCTTC
CDR3 protein: CASSSIHRVGYTF

V gene: TRBV6-5
J gene: TRBJ2-5
clone size: -
D gene: TRBD2
CDR3 DNA: TGTGCCAGCAGTTATGGCGGGGGGGCCGGTGAGACCCAGTACTTC
CDR3 protein: CASSYGGGAGETQYF

V gene: TRBV7-8
J gene: TRBJ2-7
clone size: -
D gene: TRBD2
CDR3 DNA: TGTGCCAGCAGCTTACTGTCGGGACTAGCAAACGAGCAGTACTTC
CDR3 protein: CASSLLSGLANEQYF

V gene: TRBV5-8
J gene: TRBJ1-1
clone size: -
D gene: -
CDR3 DNA: TGTGCCAGCAGCTTGGGAGTCGTGGCAGGCGAAGCTTTCTTT
CDR3 protein: CASSLGVVAGEAFF

V gene: TRBV15
J gene: TRBJ1-1
clone size: few
D gene: TRBD1
CDR3 DNA: TGTGCCACCAGCGGGGGACAGCTTGGGGACACTGAAGCTTTCTTT
CDR3 protein: CATSGGQLGDTEAFF

V gene: TRBV7-8
J gene: TRBJ1-2
clone size: medium-sized
D gene: -
CDR3 DNA: TGTGCCAGCACCACCCCCCCCGGGGTTGGCTACACCTTC
CDR3 protein: CASTTPPGVGYTF

V gene: TRBV6-5
J gene: TRBJ2-2
clone size: -
D gene: -
CDR3 DNA: TGTGCCAGCAGCCCCCAGAACACCGGGGAGCTGTTTTTT
CDR3 protein: CASSPQNTGELFF

V gene: TRBV28
J gene: TRBJ2-7
clone size: few
D gene: TRBD1
CDR3 DNA: TGTGCCAGCAGTTTGGACCGACAGGGACCTGTCACCTACGAGCAGTACTTC
CDR3 protein: CASSLDRQGPVTYEQYF

V gene: TRBV4-1
J gene: TRBJ2-3
clone size: -
D gene: TRBD1
CDR3 DNA: TGCGCCAGCAGCCACGGGACAGGCACAGATACGCAGTATTTT
CDR3 protein: CASSHGTGTDTQYF

V gene: TRBV5-4
J gene: TRBJ2-5
clone size: -
D gene: TRBD2
CDR3 DNA: TGTGCCAGCAGCCGGGGACTAGCGGGGGGCTACCAAGAGACCCAGTACTTC
CDR3 protein: CASSRGLAGGYQETQYF

V gene: TRBV19
J gene: TRBJ1-1
clone size: -
D gene: -
CDR3 DNA: TGTGCCAGTAGTATATATCTGGGGGGCACTGAAGCTTTCTTT
CDR3 protein: CASSIYLGGTEAFF

V gene: TRBV7-9
J gene: TRBJ2-3
clone size: -
D gene: -
CDR3 DNA: TGTGCCACGCGGAGGATAACAGATACGCAGTATTTT
CDR3 protein: CATRRITDTQYF

V gene: TRBV7-8
J gene: TRBJ2-1
clone size: once
D gene: TRBD2
CDR3 DNA: TGTGCCAGCAGCGCCGGACTAGCGGGGGGCCCTAACAATGAGCAGTTCTTC
CDR3 protein: CASSAGLAGGPNNEQFF

V gene: TRBV5-4
J gene: TRBJ2-5
clone size: medium-sized
D gene: -
CDR3 DNA: TGTGCCAGCAGCTACATGTCAGAGACCCAGTACTTC
CDR3 protein: CASSYMSETQYF

V gene: TRBV10-2
J gene: TRBJ1-1
clone size: -
D gene: -
CDR3 DNA: TGCGCCAGTGAGGGGGGGCCTTACACTGAAGCTTTCTTT
CDR3 protein: CASEGGPYTEAFF

V gene: TRBV13
J gene: TRBJ1-4
clone size: -
D gene: -
CDR3 DNA: TGTGCCAGCAGCCCCCCAGGGGTAATCAGTGAAAAACTGTTTTTT
CDR3 protein: CASSPPGVISEKLFF

V gene: TRBV19
J gene: TRBJ2-7
clone size: -
D gene: TRBD2
CDR3 DNA: TGTGCCACTAGCCCGGCGGGGGGGCCCTACGAGCAGTACTTC
CDR3 protein: CATSPAGGPYEQYF

V gene: TRBV4-1
J gene: TRBJ2-5
clone size: -
D gene: TRBD2
CDR3 DNA: TGCGCCAGCAGCCAAGGGGACGGGGGGAACCAGTACTTC
CDR3 protein: CASSQGDGGNQYF

V gene: TRBV6-1
J gene: TRBJ1-1
clone size: -
D gene: TRBD1
CDR3 DNA: TGTGCCAGCAGCCCCGGGACAGGGTTTTGGACTGAAGCTTTCTTT
CDR3 protein: CASSPGTGFWTEAFF

V gene: TRBV10-2
J gene: TRBJ2-1
clone size: few
D gene: -
CDR3 DNA: TGCGGCGGAGGAGTGGGGTTCTACAATGAGCAGTTCTTC
CDR3 protein: CGGGVGFYNEQFF

V gene: TRBV6-5
J gene: TRBJ2-7
clone size: -
D gene: -
CDR3 DNA: TGTGCCAGCAGTTACGGTCTAGGAGTCTACGAGCAGTACTTC
CDR3 protein: CASSYGLGVYEQYF

V gene: TRBV18
J gene: TRBJ2-6
clone size: few
D gene: -
CDR3 DNA: TGTGCCAGCTCACCTAGAGGACAGACGGGCTCTGGGGCCAACGTCCTGACTTTC
CDR3 protein: CASSPRGQTGSGANVLTF

V gene: TRBV10-3
J gene: TRBJ2-7
clone size: -
D gene: -
CDR3 DNA: TGTGCCATCAGTGATTTGGCTCGCTACGAGCAGTACTTC
CDR3 protein: CAISDLARYEQYF

V gene: TRBV9
J gene: TRBJ2-7
clone size: -
D gene: -
CDR3 DNA: TGTGCCAGCAGCGTAGGAGTCGGGGGACTTGAGCAGTACTTC
CDR3 protein: CASSVGVGGLEQYF

V gene: TRBV19
J gene: TRBJ2-1
clone size: few
D gene: TRBD2
CDR3 DNA: TGTGCCAGTAGTATCGTTAGCGGGGGACAATACAATGAGCAGTTCTTC
CDR3 protein: CASSIVSGGQYNEQFF

V gene: TRBV6-1
J gene: TRBJ2-7
clone size: -
D gene: TRBD1
CDR3 DNA: TGTGCCAGCAGTGGCGTACCCAGGACAGGACCCTACGAGCAGTACTTC
CDR3 protein: CASSGVPRTGPYEQYF

V gene: TRBV11-2
J gene: TRBJ2-2
clone size: -
D gene: TRBD1
CDR3 DNA: TGTGCCAGCAGCCGGGACAGATCGAACACCGGGGAGCTGTTTTTT
CDR3 protein: CASSRDRSNTGELFF

V gene: TRBV29-1
J gene: TRBJ1-1
clone size: few
D gene: -
CDR3 DNA: TGCAGCGCCGATACGGGCACTGAAGCTTTCTTT
CDR3 protein: CSADTGTEAFF

V gene: TRBV2
J gene: TRBJ2-1
clone size: few
D gene: -
CDR3 DNA: TGTGCCAGCAGTGAGGGACGGGGGGCATACAATGAGCAGTTCTTC
CDR3 protein: CASSEGRGAYNEQFF

V gene: TRBV14
J gene: TRBJ2-3
clone size: -
D gene: -
CDR3 DNA: TGTGCCAGCAGCCAAGTATCTCGGGTAGCAGATACGCAGTATTTT
CDR3 protein: CASSQVSRVADTQYF

V gene: TRBV12-5
J gene: TRBJ2-7
clone size: few
D gene: TRBD1
CDR3 DNA: TGTGCTAGTGGTTTGCCCCCTACAGGGGGGGAGCAGTACTTC
CDR3 protein: CASGLPPTGGEQYF

V gene: TRBV4-1
J gene: TRBJ2-5
clone size: few
D gene: -
CDR3 DNA: TGCGCCAGCAGCCAAGTGGGGGGCCAAGAGACCCAGTACTTC
CDR3 protein: CASSQVGGQETQYF

V gene: TRBV27
J gene: TRBJ2-1
clone size: medium-sized
D gene: TRBD2
CDR3 DNA: TGTGCCAGCAGTTTCCTTCTAGCGGGGGGGCCTTCCGATGAGCAGTTCTTC
CDR3 protein: CASSFLLAGGPSDEQFF

V gene: TRBV28
J gene: TRBJ1-2
clone size: -
D gene: -
CDR3 DNA: TGTGCCAGCAGTTTCGGGTCCCTGGGCTACACCTTC
CDR3 protein: CASSFGSLGYTF

V gene: TRBV10-2
J gene: TRBJ2-3
clone size: large
D gene: TRBD2
CDR3 DNA: TGCGCCAGCACCGGACTAGTTATATCAGATACGCAGTATTTT
CDR3 protein: CASTGLVISDTQYF

V gene: TRBV18
J gene: TRBJ1-2
clone size: medium-sized
D gene: -
CDR3 DNA: TGTGCCAGCTCTCAATACAGGGTAGGAGGCTACACCTTC
CDR3 protein: CASSQYRVGGYTF

V gene: TRBV4-3
J gene: TRBJ1-3
clone size: -
D gene: -
CDR3 DNA: TGCGCCAGCAGCCAAGATCAAGGGGCAGGAAACACCATATATTTT
CDR3 protein: CASSQDQGAGNTIYF

V gene: TRBV10-3
J gene: TRBJ2-7
clone size: few
D gene: TRBD1
CDR3 DNA: TGTGCCATCAGTGAAGGGACAGGGTGGGAGCAGTACTTC
CDR3 protein: CAISEGTGWEQYF

V gene: TRBV11-3
J gene: TRBJ2-7
clone size: few
D gene: TRBD1
CDR3 DNA: TGTGCCAGCAGCTTAGAGAACAGGGGGCACGAGCAGTACTTC
CDR3 protein: CASSLENRGHEQYF

V gene: TRBV13
J gene: TRBJ2-7
clone size: -
D gene: TRBD2
CDR3 DNA: TGTGCCAGCAGCCAGGGGACTGGGGTAGCGGGGGACTACGAGCAGTACTTC
CDR3 protein: CASSQGTGVAGDYEQYF

V gene: TRBV18
J gene: TRBJ1-2
clone size: -
D gene: -
CDR3 DNA: TGTGCCAGCTCACCGGCGGATAACTATGGCTACACCTTC
CDR3 protein: CASSPADNYGYTF

V gene: TRBV27
J gene: TRBJ2-7
clone size: medium-sized
D gene: -
CDR3 DNA: TGTGCCAGCGGGGAGGCCTACGAGCAGTACTTC
CDR3 protein: CASGEAYEQYF

V gene: TRBV29-1
J gene: TRBJ2-1
clone size: few
D gene: TRBD2
CDR3 DNA: TGCAGCGTGGAAGGGACTAGCGGGGGGTACAATGAGCAGTTCTTC
CDR3 protein: CSVEGTSGGYNEQFF

V gene: TRBV9
J gene: TRBJ2-2
clone size: -
D gene: -
CDR3 DNA: TGTGCCAGCAGCGTAGGTTCAGTTCCCGGGGAGCTGTTTTTT
CDR3 protein: CASSVGSVPGELFF

V gene: TRBV7-6
J gene: TRBJ2-1
clone size: -
D gene: TRBD2
CDR3 DNA: TGTGCCAGCAGCGAACCGGGACTACCGAATGAGCAGTTCTTC
CDR3 protein: CASSEPGLPNEQFF

V gene: TRBV7-3
J gene: TRBJ2-1
clone size: medium-sized
D gene: -
CDR3 DNA: TGTGCCAGCAGCTTAACCGCGGGCACCTACAATGAGCAGTTCTTC
CDR3 protein: CASSLTAGTYNEQFF

V gene: TRBV6-1
J gene: TRBJ2-7
clone size: -
D gene: -
CDR3 DNA: TGTGCCAGCAGTGAGCGGGTAGCCTACGAGCAGTACTTC
CDR3 protein: CASSERVAYEQYF

V gene: TRBV7-9
J gene: TRBJ1-4
clone size: few
D gene: TRBD1
CDR3 DNA: TGTGCCAGCAGCTACCGGGACAGAGATGAAAAACTGTTTTTT
CDR3 protein: CASSYRDRDEKLFF

V gene: TRBV7-9
J gene: TRBJ1-2
clone size: -
D gene: -
CDR3 DNA: TGTGCCAGCAGCTTAGCCCTTGGGGGGGATGGCTACACCTTC
CDR3 protein: CASSLALGGDGYTF

V gene: TRBV9
J gene: TRBJ1-1
clone size: -
D gene: -
CDR3 DNA: TGTGCCAGCAGCCCCAGGGTGGGCACCACTGAAGCTTTCTTT
CDR3 protein: CASSPRVGTTEAFF

V gene: TRBV2
J gene: TRBJ1-4
clone size: -
D gene: -
CDR3 DNA: TGTGCCAGCAGTGAGTTCGCGGGCAATGAAAAACTGTTTTTT
CDR3 protein: CASSEFAGNEKLFF

V gene: TRBV5-1
J gene: TRBJ2-1
clone size: -
D gene: -
CDR3 DNA: TGCGCCAGCAGCTTGGCCGGGTCGGGTTACAATGAGCAGTTCTTC
CDR3 protein: CASSLAGSGYNEQFF

V gene: TRBV18
J gene: TRBJ1-3
clone size: -
D gene: -
CDR3 DNA: TGTGCCAGCTCACCGAGCGAGGGGGGGTTTGGTCCCTCTGGAAACACCATATATTTT
CDR3 protein: CASSPSEGGFGPSGNTIYF